The 7 T cell receptor beta chains listed next were all sequenced from one sample in a study of T cells in Graves' hyperthyroidism and ophthalmopathy. Using RNA transcripts as the source, TCR beta CDR3 regions were amplified. Initially, a first-round RT-PCR of the TCR CDR3 employed the HTBI primer set. TCRdb called the multiplex PCR reads again in MiXCR, with one record for every CDR3 protein. The table lists about 280,000 distinct CDR3 sequences, less than 30% of them singletons. The sequencing input was blood. These receptors all come from a man aged 35 to 55 with Graves' hyperthyroidism that later progressed to Graves' ophthalmopathy.

The table lists this clonotype with many counts. This sequence joins TRBV12-3 or TRBV12-4 and TRBJ2-5, with D unresolved. The CDR3 sequence is 12 residues long. V lost 6 bases and J lost 7, with 12 bases in between. The CDR3 coding sequence is TGTGCCAGCAGCCCCGGGCTGGGGACCCAGTACTTC. This translates into CASSPGLGTQYF.

This clonotype has at least ten counts. V and J are TRBV29-1 and TRBJ2-7; tentatively, D is TRBD2 (6 bases). The CDR3 runs to 15 residues. Germline CDR1 is SQVTM and CDR2 is ANQGSEA. The ends were cut back, 4 bases at V and 5 bases at J, with 21 bases in the middle. This CDR3 is CSVVPLRGLGNEQYF. CDR3 nucleotides: TGCAGCGTTGTACCTCTTCGGGGACTCGGAAACGAGCAGTACTTC.

The chain combines TRBV15 with TRBJ1-2; D unclear. The CDR3 contains 14 residues. The V end lost 5 bases, the J end lost 4 bases, and 14 bases lay between the germline ends. Germline V CDR1 and CDR2: LNHNV, YYDKDF (reference sequence). The CDR3 nucleotides are TGTGCCACCAGCTCGGGAGAAAGCGTCTATGGCTACACCTTC. This translates into CATSSGESVYGYTF.

This clonotype has a count of ten or more. This chain joins TRBV19 and TRBJ1-1; no definite D call. Germline assignment: CDR1 LNHDA and CDR2 SQIVND (reference sequence). V lost 10 bases and J 3 bases, leaving 15 bases between the germline ends. The CDR3 extends over 13 amino acids. The CDR3 spells CATSWGQDTEAFF. The CDR3 DNA reads TGTGCCACCTCATGGGGTCAGGACACTGAAGCTTTCTTT.

This clonotype came up many times. V and J are TRBV19 and TRBJ1-1; the D is unclear. Trimming removed 7 bases from V and 2 bases from J, with 8 bases in between. Germline CDR1 and CDR2: LNHDA and SQIVND (reference sequence). The CDR3 covers 12 residues. CDR3 coding DNA: TGTGCCAGTATGGCTGGAAACACTGAAGCTTTCTTT. Translated, it gives CASMAGNTEAFF.

This clonotype was observed at least ten times. The chain recombines TRBV7-2 with TRBJ2-7; 10 bases fit TRBD2. This CDR3 is built from 17 residues. V dropped 3 bases and J dropped 6; count of bases not matched to a gene: 14. CDR1 SGHTA and CDR2 FQGNSA come from the germline V gene. CDR3 residues: CASSFRLAGAGFGEQYF. CDR3 nucleotides: TGTGCCAGCAGCTTTCGGCTAGCGGGAGCCGGTTTCGGCGAGCAGTACTTC.

The CDR3 nucleotides are TGCAGTGCAAGACAGGGGACAGATGGCTACACCTTC. It translates to CSARQGTDGYTF. The chain joins TRBV20-1 to TRBJ1-2, with 8 bases matching TRBD1. Unmatched junction bases numbered 6, after V lost 6 bases and J lost 6 bases. The CDR3 has 12 residues. CDR1 is DFQATT, CDR2 SNEGSKA, per germline (reference sequence).